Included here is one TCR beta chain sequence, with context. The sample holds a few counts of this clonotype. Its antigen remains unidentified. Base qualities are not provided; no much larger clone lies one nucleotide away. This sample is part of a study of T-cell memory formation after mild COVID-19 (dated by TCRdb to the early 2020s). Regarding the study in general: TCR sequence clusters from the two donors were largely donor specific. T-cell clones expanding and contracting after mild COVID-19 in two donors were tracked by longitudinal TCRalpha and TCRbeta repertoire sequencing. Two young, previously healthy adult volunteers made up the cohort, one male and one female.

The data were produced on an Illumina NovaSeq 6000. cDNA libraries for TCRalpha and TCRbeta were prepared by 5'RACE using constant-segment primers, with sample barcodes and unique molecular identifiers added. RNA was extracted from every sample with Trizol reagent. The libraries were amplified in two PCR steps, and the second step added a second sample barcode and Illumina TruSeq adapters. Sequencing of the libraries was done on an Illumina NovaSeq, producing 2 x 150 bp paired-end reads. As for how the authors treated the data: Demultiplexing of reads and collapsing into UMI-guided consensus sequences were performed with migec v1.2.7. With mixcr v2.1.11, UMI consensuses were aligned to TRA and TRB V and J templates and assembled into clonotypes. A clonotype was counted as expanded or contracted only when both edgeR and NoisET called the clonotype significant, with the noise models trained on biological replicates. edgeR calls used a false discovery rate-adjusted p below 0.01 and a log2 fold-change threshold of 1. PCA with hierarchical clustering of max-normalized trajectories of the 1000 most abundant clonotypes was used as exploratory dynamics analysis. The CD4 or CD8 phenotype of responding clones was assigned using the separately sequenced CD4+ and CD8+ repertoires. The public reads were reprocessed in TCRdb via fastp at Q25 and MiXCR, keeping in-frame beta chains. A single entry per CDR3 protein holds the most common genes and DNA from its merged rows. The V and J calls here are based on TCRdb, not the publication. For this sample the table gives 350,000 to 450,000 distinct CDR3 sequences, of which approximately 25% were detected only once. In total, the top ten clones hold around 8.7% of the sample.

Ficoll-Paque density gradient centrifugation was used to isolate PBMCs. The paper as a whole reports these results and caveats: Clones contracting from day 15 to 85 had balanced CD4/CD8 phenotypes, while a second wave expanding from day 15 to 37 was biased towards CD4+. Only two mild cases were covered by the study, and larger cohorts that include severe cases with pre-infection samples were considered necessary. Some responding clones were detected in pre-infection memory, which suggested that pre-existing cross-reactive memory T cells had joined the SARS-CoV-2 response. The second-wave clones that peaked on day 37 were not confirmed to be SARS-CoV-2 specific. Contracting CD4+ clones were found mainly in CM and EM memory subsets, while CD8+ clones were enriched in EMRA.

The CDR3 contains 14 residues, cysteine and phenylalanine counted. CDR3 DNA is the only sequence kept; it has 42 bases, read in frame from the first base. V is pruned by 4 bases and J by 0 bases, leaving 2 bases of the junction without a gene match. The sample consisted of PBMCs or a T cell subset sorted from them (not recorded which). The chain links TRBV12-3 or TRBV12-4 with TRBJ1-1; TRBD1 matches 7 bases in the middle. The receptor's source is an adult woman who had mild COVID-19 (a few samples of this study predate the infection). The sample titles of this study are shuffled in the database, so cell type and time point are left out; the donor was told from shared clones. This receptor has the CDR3 CASSYTGVNTEAFF. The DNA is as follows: TGTGCCAGCAGTTACACAGGGGTGAACACTGAAGCTTTCTTT.